This T cell receptor (beta chain) came from a study of blood T cell repertoires in COVID-19. V shed 4 bases and J 8 bases; nucleotides not matched to a gene: 9. The CDR3 length is 15 residues. Germline V lookup: CDR1 SEHNR, CDR2 FQNEAQ (reference sequence). Per the authors' pipeline: Estimated nucleated cell counts came from reference gene primer amplification. Only in-frame clones appear in the TCRdb table, and some are missing; sequencing was by immunoSEQ multiplex PCR. V and J calls and clone size are as listed in that table; D and trimming were resolved from the DNA. The sample has roughly 290,000 clones; 80% to 90% are singletons.

This TCR was recovered from a woman aged 25-40 years who had recovered from COVID-19. Sequencing was carried out using PBMCs or T cells enriched from blood (not recorded which). The chain couples TRBV7-9 to TRBJ2-1; 9 nucleotides align to TRBD1. CDR3 sequence reads: CASSWGQGSRDEQFF. CDR3 DNA: TGTGCCAGCAGCTGGGGACAGGGCAGTCGCGATGAGCAGTTCTTC.